Listed below are T cell receptor beta chains from one sample, sequenced in a study of control samples from healthy donors and cancer patients. Sequencing used immunoSEQ multiplex PCR; TCRdb keeps in-frame clones, though not all of them. The table shows over 150,000 clones, with more than 85% occurring only once. Sequencing used blood. The receptors were sampled from a middle-aged woman in good health. Each CDR3 is given with its conserved first and last residue. The D gene is left open where the match is weak. A row's size may be missing; if present it is once, few, many or a size class.

TRBJ1-1 NA TRBV27 NA CASSFGPSTEAFF TGTGCCAGCAGTTTCGGGCCTTCCACTGAAGCTTTCTTT
TRBJ1-4 TRBD1 TRBV5-1 NA CASSPGQGNEKLFF TGCGCCAGCAGCCCTGGACAGGGGAATGAAAAACTGTTTTTT
TRBJ1-1 NA TRBV12-3/TRBV12-4 NA CASSPGHGAFF TGTGCCAGCAGCCCGGGCCACGGGGCTTTCTTT
TRBJ2-1 NA TRBV3-1/TRBV3-2 NA CASTGASSYNEQFF TGTGCCAGCACCGGAGCCAGCTCCTACAATGAGCAGTTCTTC
TRBJ1-2 TRBD1 TRBV10-3 NA CAISESDRGLDYGYTF TGTGCCATCAGTGAGTCGGACAGGGGGCTGGACTATGGCTACACCTTC
TRBJ2-1 NA TRBV24-1 NA CATSDSWYNEQFF TGTGCCACCAGTGATTCGTGGTACAATGAGCAGTTCTTC
TRBJ1-4 NA TRBV6-6 NA CASSPSWRAGDEKLFF TGTGCCAGCAGTCCCTCGTGGAGGGCAGGGGATGAAAAACTGTTTTTT
TRBJ1-1 NA TRBV7-9 NA CASSRTPNTEAFF TGTGCCAGCAGCCGAACACCGAACACTGAAGCTTTCTTT
TRBJ1-5 TRBD1 TRBV6-5 few CASKKGQGYQPQHF TGTGCCAGCAAAAAGGGACAGGGCTATCAGCCCCAGCATTTT
TRBJ1-4 TRBD1 TRBV6-5 NA CASRKQGASEKLFF TGTGCCAGCAGGAAACAGGGGGCTAGTGAAAAACTGTTTTTT
TRBJ1-1 NA TRBV7-2 few CASSPRGSNTEAFF TGTGCCAGCAGCCCTCGGGGCTCGAACACTGAAGCTTTCTTT
TRBJ2-3 TRBD2 TRBV7-9 NA CASSSHGPLAGWDTQYF TGTGCCAGCAGCTCTCACGGACCACTAGCGGGGTGGGATACGCAGTATTTT
TRBJ1-2 TRBD1 TRBV18 NA CASSIQGTDGYTF TGTGCCAGCTCTATACAGGGGACCGACGGCTACACCTTC
TRBJ1-1 NA TRBV6-5 NA CASSYSLQGNEAFF TGTGCCAGCAGTTACTCTTTACAGGGCAATGAAGCTTTCTTT
TRBJ2-1 NA TRBV15 NA CATSSVTAPYNEQFF TGTGCCACCAGCAGTGTGACAGCGCCATACAATGAGCAGTTCTTC
TRBJ1-1 NA TRBV11-1 once CASSYLGSTEAFF TGTGCCAGCAGCTATCTAGGGAGTACTGAAGCTTTCTTT
TRBJ2-2 NA TRBV7-9 NA CASFRGDTGELFF TGTGCCAGCTTCCGGGGTGACACCGGGGAGCTGTTTTTT
TRBJ2-7 NA TRBV5-4 NA CASSSGGAVYEQYF TGTGCCAGCAGCTCGGGTGGGGCGGTCTACGAGCAGTACTTC
TRBJ1-4 NA TRBV4-1 NA CASSQVDNFQIATNEKLFF TGCGCCAGCAGCCAAGTAGACAATTTTCAAATTGCAACTAATGAAAAACTGTTTTTT
TRBJ1-2 NA TRBV7-8 NA CASSREARVGFYGYTF TGTGCCAGCAGCCGAGAGGCCAGGGTGGGCTTCTATGGCTACACCTTC
TRBJ1-1 TRBD1 TRBV6-2/TRBV6-3 NA CASSPSRQGRNTEAFF TGTGCCAGCAGTCCCTCGAGACAGGGCCGGAACACTGAAGCTTTCTTT
TRBJ1-2 TRBD1 TRBV10-2 NA CASSPGTGYYGYTF TGCGCCAGCAGCCCCGGGACAGGGTACTATGGCTACACCTTC
TRBJ1-6 NA TRBV3-1/TRBV3-2 NA CASSLRGGVRTLHF TGTGCCAGCAGCCTCCGGGGGGGGGTCAGGACCCTCCACTTT
TRBJ1-6 NA TRBV6-2/TRBV6-3 NA CASSYSSSTYNSPLHF TGTGCCAGCAGTTACTCGTCCAGTACTTATAATTCACCCCTCCACTTT
TRBJ2-7 NA TRBV5-1 NA CATRGLDSPYEQYF TGCGCCACCCGGGGATTGGACAGTCCTTACGAGCAGTACTTC
TRBJ1-3 NA TRBV6-5 NA CASSLGRFSGNTIYF TGTGCCAGCAGCCTCGGGCGTTTCTCTGGAAACACCATATATTTT
TRBJ1-5 NA TRBV2 NA CASTPEFGQPQHF TGTGCCAGCACCCCCGAGTTCGGTCAGCCCCAGCATTTT
TRBJ1-2 NA TRBV3-1/TRBV3-2 NA CASSKQRAYGYTF TGTGCCAGCAGCAAACAGAGGGCCTATGGCTACACCTTC
TRBJ1-1 NA TRBV5-4 NA CASSLGRYTEAFF TGTGCCAGCAGCTTGGGGCGGTACACTGAAGCTTTCTTT
TRBJ2-7 TRBD1 TRBV6-5 NA CASSTDRAGFYEQYF TGTGCCAGCAGTACCGACAGGGCCGGATTCTACGAGCAGTACTTC
TRBJ2-1 NA TRBV5-1 NA CASSRNAGYNEQFF TGCGCCAGCAGCCGGAACGCGGGGTACAATGAGCAGTTCTTC
TRBJ1-5 NA TRBV28 NA CASRQVNQPQHF TGTGCCAGTAGGCAGGTCAATCAGCCCCAGCATTTT
TRBJ1-1 NA TRBV5-1 NA CASSLALQNTEAFF TGCGCCAGCAGCTTGGCCCTGCAAAACACTGAAGCTTTCTTT
TRBJ1-1 NA TRBV28 NA CASLGQGPEAFF TGTGCCAGCTTGGGTCAGGGTCCTGAAGCTTTCTTT
TRBJ1-5 NA TRBV10-3 NA CAISESSPQVPQHF TGTGCCATCAGTGAGTCGAGTCCCCAGGTGCCCCAGCATTTT
TRBJ2-5 TRBD1 TRBV6-1 NA CASSEAWDRVQETQYF TGTGCCAGCAGTGAAGCGTGGGACAGGGTTCAAGAGACCCAGTACTTC
TRBJ1-6 NA TRBV7-2 NA CASSFTTALNSPLHF TGTGCCAGCAGCTTCACGACGGCCCTTAATTCACCCCTCCACTTT